The 4 T cell receptor beta chains presented below share a single source sample, sequenced in a study of beta chain features in type 1 diabetes. Of the isolated RNA, all was reverse transcribed, and so the sequenced material was expressed TCRB transcripts. The method was immunoSEQ multiplex PCR; TCRdb's version includes in-frame clones alone and lacks a portion of them. This table has roughly 500,000 clones, roughly 11% appearing once. What was sequenced was naive CD4+ T cells from blood. All receptors derive from a woman between 18 and 29 years old in good health.

CDR3 coding DNA: TGTGCCAGCCGTCTTTCAGGGGTTTCACCCCTCCACTTT. Translation gives CASRLSGVSPLHF. V and J are TRBV7-2 and TRBJ1-6, with D maybe TRBD1 (6 bases). The CDR3 sequence is 13 residues long. V was cut by 8 bases and J by 9 bases, with 14 bases left in between. Germline lookup yields CDR1 SGHTA and CDR2 FQGNSA. Looking up the rest from reference TRBV7-2 and TRBJ1-6 gives the full variable domain: GAGVSQSPSNKVTEKGKDVELRCDPISGHTALYWYRQSLGQGLEFLIYFQGNSAPDKSGLPSDRFSAERTGGSVSTLTIQRTQQEDSAVYLCASRLSGVSPLHFGNGTRLTVT.

The gene calls are TRBV6-5 and TRBJ2-3; D not resolved. The germline V gene has CDR1 MNHEY and CDR2 SVGAGI. This CDR3 is 15 amino acids long. The V end lost 0 bases, the J end lost 0 bases, and 7 bases lay between the germline ends. The CDR3 spells CASSYSATSTDTQYF. Written as DNA, the CDR3 is TGTGCCAGCAGTTACTCCGCAACGAGCACAGATACGCAGTATTTT.

This clone was counted a few times. The chain combines TRBV1 with TRBJ2-1; the table's D call of TRBD1 was not tested on the DNA. TRBV1 counts as a pseudogene. The CDR3 length is 17 residues. The CDR3 loop reads CTSSQDGLNGSYNEQFF. The DNA for the CDR3 is TGCACCAGCAGCCAAGATGGGCTGAATGGCTCCTACAATGAGCAGTTCTTC.

J is TRBJ2-7 and V is TRBV9; 9 bases are a match to TRBD2. The CDR3 runs to 15 residues. Germline V CDR1 and CDR2: SGDLS, YYNGEE. V was pared by 0 bases and J by 2 bases, with 3 bases of the junction left unmatched. DNA for the CDR3: TGTGCCAGCAGCGTAGCGGCTAGCGGGGCCTACGAGCAGTACTTC. This translates into CASSVAASGAYEQYF. Combining the CDR3 with reference TRBV9 and TRBJ2-7 gives the whole variable domain DSGVTQTPKHLITATGQRVTLRCSPRSGDLSVYWYQQSLDQGLQFLIQYYNGEERAKGNILERFSAQQFPDLHSELNLSSLELGDSALYFCASSVAASGAYEQYFGPGTRLTVT.